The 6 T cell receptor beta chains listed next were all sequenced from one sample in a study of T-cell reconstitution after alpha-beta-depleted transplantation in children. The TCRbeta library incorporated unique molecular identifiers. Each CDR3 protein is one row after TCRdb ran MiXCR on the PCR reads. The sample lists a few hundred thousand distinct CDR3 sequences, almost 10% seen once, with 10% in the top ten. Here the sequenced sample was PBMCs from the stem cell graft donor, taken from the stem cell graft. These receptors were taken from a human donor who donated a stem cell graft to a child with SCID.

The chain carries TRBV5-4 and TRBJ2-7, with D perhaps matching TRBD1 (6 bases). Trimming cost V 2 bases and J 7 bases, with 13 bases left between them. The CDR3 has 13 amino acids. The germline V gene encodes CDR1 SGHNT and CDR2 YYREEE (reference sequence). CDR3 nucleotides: TGTGCCAGCAGCTTCCGGGACACGAAAGAGCAGTACTTC. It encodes CASSFRDTKEQYF.

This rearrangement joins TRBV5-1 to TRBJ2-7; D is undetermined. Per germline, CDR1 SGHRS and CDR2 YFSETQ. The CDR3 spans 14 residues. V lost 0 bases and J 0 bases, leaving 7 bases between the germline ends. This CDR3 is CASSLAALSYEQYF. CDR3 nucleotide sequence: TGCGCCAGCAGCTTGGCCGCGCTCTCCTACGAGCAGTACTTC.

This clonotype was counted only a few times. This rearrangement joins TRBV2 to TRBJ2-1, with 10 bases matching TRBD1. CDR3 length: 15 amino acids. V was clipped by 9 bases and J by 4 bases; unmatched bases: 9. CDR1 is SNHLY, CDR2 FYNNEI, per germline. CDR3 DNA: TGTGCCAGTAGACGTGGGACAGGGGAATACAATGAGCAGTTCTTC. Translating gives CASRRGTGEYNEQFF.

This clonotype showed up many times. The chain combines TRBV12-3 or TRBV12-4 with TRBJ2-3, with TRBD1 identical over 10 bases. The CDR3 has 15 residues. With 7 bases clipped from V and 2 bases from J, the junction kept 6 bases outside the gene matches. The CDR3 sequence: CASTTDRGDTDTQYF. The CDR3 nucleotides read TGTGCCAGCACCACGGACAGGGGGGACACAGATACGCAGTATTTT.

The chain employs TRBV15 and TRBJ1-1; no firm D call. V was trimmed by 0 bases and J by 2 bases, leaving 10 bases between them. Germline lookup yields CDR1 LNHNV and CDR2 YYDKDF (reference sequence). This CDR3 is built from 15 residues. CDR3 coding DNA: TGTGCCACCAGCAGAGATAAGCTTGGAAACACTGAAGCTTTCTTT. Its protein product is CATSRDKLGNTEAFF. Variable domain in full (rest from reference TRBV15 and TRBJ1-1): DAMVIQNPRYQVTQFGKPVTLSCSQTLNHNVMYWYQQKSSQAPKLLFHYYDKDFNNEADTPDNFQSRRPNTSFCFLDIRSPGLGDTAMYLCATSRDKLGNTEAFFGQGTRLTVV.

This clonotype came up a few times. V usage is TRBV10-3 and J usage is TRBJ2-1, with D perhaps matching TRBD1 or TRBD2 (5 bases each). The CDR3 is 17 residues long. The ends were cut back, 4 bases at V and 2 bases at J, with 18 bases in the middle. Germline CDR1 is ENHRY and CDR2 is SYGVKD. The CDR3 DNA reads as TGTGCCATCAGTGGCCTATGGGGGACGCTTCCCTACAATGAGCAGTTCTTC. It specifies CAISGLWGTLPYNEQFF.